A single sample gave rise to the 24 T cell receptor beta chains below, sequenced in a study of blood T cell repertoires in COVID-19. Sequencing was performed with immunoSEQ multiplex PCR; in TCRdb, only in-frame clones are kept and a portion is missing. The sample holds approximately 130,000 clones; about 90% are singletons and the top ten take roughly 18%. The specimen sequenced was peripheral blood. The receptor source for this set is a woman aged 45-60 years who had recovered from COVID-19.

The V gene is TRBV14, the J gene TRBJ2-4; D is perhaps TRBD1 (5 bases). Germline CDR1 and CDR2: SGHDN and FVKESK. Between the trimmed V and J ends, which lost 0 bases and 7 bases, there was a span of 13 bases. This CDR3 spans 15 amino acids. CDR3 region: CASSQDLGVGNIQYF. The CDR3 DNA follows: TGTGCCAGCAGCCAAGATCTAGGGGTTGGGAACATTCAGTACTTC.

At least ten counts were recorded for this clone. The J gene is TRBJ2-5, the V gene TRBV2; 10 nucleotides align to TRBD2. This CDR3 contains 14 residues. Trimming took 5 bases from V and 9 from J; bases not matched to a gene: 9. Per the germline V gene, CDR1 is SNHLY and CDR2 is FYNNEI. Written as DNA, the CDR3 is TGTGCCAGCAGTTTAGCGGGGGGCCGAGGGGCCCAGTACTTC. It yields the protein CASSLAGGRGAQYF.

The chain uses TRBV7-2 and TRBJ2-3; a weak D match, TRBD1 (6 bases). V was pared by 5 bases and J by 1 base, with 10 bases between. This CDR3 comprises 14 residues. Germline CDR1 reads SGHTA; CDR2 reads FQGNSA. The CDR3 sequence is CASSVRTGTDTQYF. The CDR3 nucleotides are TGTGCCAGCAGCGTACGGACAGGCACAGATACGCAGTATTTT.

The chain combines TRBV9 with TRBJ2-4, with a tentative D call TRBD1 (8 bases). V was pared by 1 base and J by 8 bases, with 10 bases between. Germline CDR1 and CDR2: SGDLS and YYNGEE. This CDR3 has 13 residues. This CDR3 reads CASSVTGGDIQYF. As DNA, the CDR3 is TGTGCCAGCAGCGTAACAGGGGGGGACATTCAGTACTTC.

The J gene is TRBJ1-1, the V gene TRBV7-9; TRBD1 aligns across 8 bases. With 4 bases clipped from V and 11 bases from J, the junction kept 12 bases outside the gene matches. The CDR3 spans 14 residues. Germline CDR1 reads SEHNR; CDR2 reads FQNEAQ (reference sequence). This CDR3 is CASSSMDRVGGAFF. CDR3 DNA sequence: TGTGCCAGCAGCTCTATGGACAGGGTAGGTGGGGCTTTCTTT.

This chain connects TRBV19 to TRBJ2-5; no clear D. Germline-derived CDR1 and CDR2 are LNHDA and SQIVND (reference sequence). The CDR3 runs to 13 residues. Deletions cut 3 bases from V and 5 bases from J, with 10 bases between. CDR3 sequence (DNA): TGTGCCAGTAGTATGGCCGTGGAGGAGACCCAGTACTTC. This translates into CASSMAVEETQYF. The full variable domain, rest sourced from reference TRBV19 and TRBJ2-5, is DGGITQSPKYLFRKEGQNVTLSCEQNLNHDAMYWYRQDPGQGLRLIYYSQIVNDFQKGDIAEGYSVSREKKESFPLTVTSAQKNPTAFYLCASSMAVEETQYFGPGTRLLVL.

This chain links TRBV2 with TRBJ2-7, with 10 nucleotides matching TRBD1. V lost 6 bases to trimming and J lost 2 bases; unmatched junction nucleotides: 4. This CDR3 has 14 amino acids. Germline CDR1 is SNHLY and CDR2 is FYNNEI. CDR3 DNA sequence: TGTGCCAGCAGCAGGGGGACAGGGGCCTACGAGCAGTACTTC. It translates to CASSRGTGAYEQYF. Drawing the rest from reference TRBV2 and TRBJ2-7, the complete variable domain is EPEVTQTPSHQVTQMGQEVILRCVPISNHLYFYWYRQILGQKVEFLVSFYNNEISEKSEIFDDQFSVERPDGSNFTLKIRSTKLEDSAMYFCASSRGTGAYEQYFGPGTRLTVT.

The chain is built from TRBV19 and TRBJ2-2; the match to TRBD1 covers 7 bases. V gave up 5 bases and J gave up 0 bases; unmatched junction bases: 6. This CDR3 is built from 16 residues. Per the germline V gene, CDR1 is LNHDA and CDR2 is SQIVND (reference sequence). CDR3 in amino acids: CASSGTGQTNTGELFF. The DNA for the CDR3 is TGTGCCAGTAGTGGAACGGGACAGACGAACACCGGGGAGCTGTTTTTT.

The chain employs TRBV10-2 and TRBJ1-5, with TRBD1 matching over 8 bases. Germline values: CDR1 WSHSY, CDR2 SAAADI. The CDR3 spans 18 residues. V shed 0 bases, J shed 5 bases, and the junction held 12 bases outside the gene matches. The CDR3 loop is CASSESNPNRGKDQPQHF. The CDR3, as DNA: TGCGCCAGCAGTGAGTCGAACCCCAACAGGGGGAAGGATCAGCCCCAGCATTTT.

A single count supports this clone. The V call is TRBV5-4, the J call TRBJ1-2; 7 positions match TRBD1. This CDR3 is 14 amino acids long. The V and J ends lost 0 bases and 4 bases, in that order; junction bases with no gene match: 3. The germline CDR1 and CDR2 sequences are SGHNT and YYREEE (reference sequence). In nucleotides, the CDR3 is TGTGCCAGCAGCTTGGTACAGGGGAGCTATGGCTACACCTTC. Residues: CASSLVQGSYGYTF.

This clone was counted a single time. CDR3 sequence reads: CASSYQDSSYEQYF. The CDR3 bases are TGTGCCAGCAGTTATCAGGACAGTTCCTACGAGCAGTACTTC. This chain connects TRBV6-5 to TRBJ2-7; TRBD1 is a possible D gene (6 bases). The CDR3 is 14 residues long. Germline-derived CDR1 and CDR2 are MNHEY and SVGAGI. Trimming removed 3 bases at V and 1 base at J, with 10 bases between.

The gene calls are TRBV6-2 or TRBV6-3 and TRBJ1-2, with D hard to call. V was pared by 5 bases and J by 4 bases, with 11 bases between. CDR1 is MNHEY and CDR2 is SVGEGT in the germline V gene. CDR3 length equals 13 residues. DNA for the CDR3: TGTGCCAGCAGTGTGCGGACTCCCTATGGCTACACCTTC. This gives the protein CASSVRTPYGYTF.

This rearrangement joins TRBV2 to TRBJ1-4, with 7 bases lining up with TRBD1. This CDR3 spans 12 amino acids. Germline CDR1 and CDR2: SNHLY and FYNNEI. V dropped 5 bases and J dropped 8; count of bases not matched to a gene: 2. CDR3 sequence: CASSKDREKLFF. The CDR3 DNA reads as TGTGCCAGCAGTAAGGACAGGGAAAAACTGTTTTTT.

The J gene is TRBJ1-3, the V gene TRBV30; D call uncertain. There are 14 residues in the CDR3. Germline-derived CDR1 and CDR2 are GTSNPN and SVGIG (reference sequence). The V end was cut by 2 bases, the J end by 0 bases, with 8 bases between. The CDR3 here is CAWSLGFSGNTIYF. As DNA, the CDR3 is TGTGCCTGGAGTCTCGGGTTCTCTGGAAACACCATATATTTT.

About this clone itself: Mismatch with germline at one junction end may stem from a read error. The chain is built from TRBV4-2 and TRBJ2-3; possible D gene TRBD2, 6 bases. The germline V gene has CDR1 LGHNA and CDR2 YNFKEQ. The CDR3 has 16 residues. This CDR3 is CASSPYLGRGTETQYF. DNA for the CDR3: TGTGCCAGCAGCCCATACCTTGGGCGGGGCACAGAGACGCAGTATTTT.

This clone has more than one count but fewer than ten. The chain couples TRBV6-1 to TRBJ2-1, with TRBD2 matching over 15 bases. From germline, CDR1 is MNHNS and CDR2 SASEGT. This CDR3 is built from 17 residues. The V segment lost 4 bases and the J segment 8 bases; nucleotides outside the gene matches: 9. This CDR3 is CASSVEGLAGGSHEQFF. The DNA of the CDR3 is TGTGCCAGCAGTGTTGAGGGACTAGCGGGGGGAAGCCATGAGCAGTTCTTC.

V usage is TRBV5-4 and J usage is TRBJ1-3; a weak D match, TRBD1 (5 bases). V lost 3 bases to trimming and J lost 0 bases, with 7 bases between them. CDR3 length: 14 amino acids. Germline CDR1 and CDR2: SGHNT and YYREEE (reference sequence). The CDR3 DNA reads TGTGCCAGCAGCTCCAGGGACTCTGGAAACACCATATATTTT. Translating it yields CASSSRDSGNTIYF.

V is TRBV4-1 and J is TRBJ2-3; 7 bases agree with TRBD2. In germline, CDR1 is MGHRA, CDR2 YSYEKL. CDR3 size: 16 residues. Unmatched junction bases numbered 5, after V lost 1 base and J lost 1 base. The CDR3: CASSQGLAEGTDTQYF. The CDR3 bases are TGCGCCAGCAGCCAAGGGCTAGCGGAGGGCACAGATACGCAGTATTTT.

This chain uses TRBV5-1 with TRBJ2-2; 10 bases fit TRBD2. V shed 0 bases and J 5 bases; nucleotides not matched to a gene: 7. This CDR3 has 17 amino acids. CDR1 is SGHRS, CDR2 YFSETQ, per germline. CDR3 region: CASSLASGSVGTGELFF. DNA of the CDR3: TGCGCCAGCAGCTTGGCTAGCGGGAGCGTAGGGACCGGGGAGCTGTTTTTT.

With respect to this clone: Its ends do not fully match the called genes, so a read error is possible. This rearrangement joins TRBV4-2 to TRBJ2-7; 14 positions match TRBD2. The CDR3 length is 15 residues. Looked up from germline, CDR1 is LGHNA and CDR2 is YNFKEQ. DNA for the CDR3: TGTGCCAGCAGCCAACCGGGGACTAGCGGGGGATCTCCTTCATTC. Amino acid sequence: CASSQPGTSGGSPSF.

The gene calls are TRBV7-2 and TRBJ1-2, with D unresolved. Germline-derived CDR1 and CDR2 are SGHTA and FQGNSA. The CDR3 spans 14 residues. Trimming removed 1 base at V and 4 bases at J, with 10 bases between. In nucleotides, the CDR3 is TGTGCCAGCAGCTTAGGGTCGCAGGTCTATGGCTACACCTTC. Residues: CASSLGSQVYGYTF.

V is TRBV5-4 and J is TRBJ1-2, with D unclear. V lost 1 base and J lost 4, with 14 bases in between. Germline CDR1 reads SGHNT; CDR2 reads YYREEE (reference sequence). The CDR3 has 15 residues. CDR3 sequence: CASSLFRGSGYGYTF. In nucleotides, the CDR3 is TGTGCCAGCAGCTTGTTTCGAGGATCTGGCTATGGCTACACCTTC. The full variable domain, completed using reference TRBV5-4 and TRBJ1-2, is ETGVTQSPTHLIKTRGQQVTLRCSSQSGHNTVSWYQQALGQGPQFIFQYYREEENGRGNFPPRFSGLQFPNYSSELNVNALELDDSALYLCASSLFRGSGYGYTFGSGTRLTVV.

This chain uses TRBV5-1 with TRBJ1-1, with D uncertain. There are 14 residues in the CDR3. CDR1 and CDR2 from the germline V gene are SGHRS and YFSETQ. The V end was cut by 0 bases, the J end by 3 bases, with 9 bases between. For the CDR3, the DNA is TGCGCCAGCAGCTTGGTGAGGATAGACACTGAAGCTTTCTTT. This codes for CASSLVRIDTEAFF.

This clone showed up just once. V and J are TRBV3-1 (or the pseudogene TRBV3-2) and TRBJ1-2; maybe TRBD1 (5 bases). This CDR3 has 13 amino acids. CDR1 is LGHDT and CDR2 is YNNKEL in the germline V gene (reference sequence). V gave up 3 bases and J gave up 8 bases, with 13 bases separating them. The CDR3 loop is CASSQGGYDGYTF. Written as DNA, the CDR3 is TGTGCCAGCAGCCAGGGGGGGTATGACGGCTACACCTTC.